The subject of this entry is one TCR beta chain. This clonotype was detected a few times. What antigen it recognizes has not been identified. No clone much larger than this one lies a single base away; base qualities are absent. Receptor amplification or capture employed 5' RACE. For sequencing, an Illumina HiSeq 2500 was employed. A second roughly 6 to 12 cycle PCR used a sample-barcoded 5' primer and a J-beta primer mix. A unique molecular identifier was introduced onto each TCR beta cDNA molecule by a template-switch 5' adaptor carrying 12 random nucleotides. Each sample yielded at least 2.5 million CDR3-containing paired-end reads. First-strand cDNA was synthesized from all RNA with the Mint cDNA synthesis kit, primed by a TRBC-specific oligonucleotide. Following uracil-DNA glycosylase treatment, all cDNA underwent a first 18-cycle PCR with the universal primers M1SS and BC2_uni_R. Turning to the authors' computational methods: Each sample was normalized by randomly selecting 1 million high-quality reads, each carrying a distinct molecular identifier. Instead of being binned into consensus sequences, reads that shared molecular identifiers were thrown out. CDR3 identification, clonotype clustering and error correction used MiTCR with a Q25 quality threshold and the strictest error-elimination algorithm. A nonparametric unseen species model using Euler transformation provided a lower-bound estimate of total TCR beta diversity. The public reads were run again by TCRdb, first through fastp at Q25 and then through MiXCR, and only productive beta chains were kept. Every distinct CDR3 protein forms one entry, paired with its most common genes and DNA. The V and J calls shown here were made by TCRdb, not taken from the authors' results. The sample contains some 1.5 million distinct CDR3 sequences, approximately 28% of them found a single time. 7.7% of the sample comes from the top ten.

This entry belongs to a study of blood T cells in healthy people across ages (dated by TCRdb to the mid-2010s). For the study in its entirety: In model experiments, template switching captured roughly one uniquely barcoded TCR beta cDNA molecule for every two T cells. To avoid experimental bias, donors of different ages were randomly spread across the sequencing lanes. The donors were split into four age groups: young (average about 16 years), middle-aged (roughly 42), aged (more than 60) and long-lived (about 74). Using deep sequencing normalized with unique cDNA molecular identifiers, the study measured how TCR beta repertoire diversity changes with age. For two donors (one aged 18 to 29 and one aged 80 or older), the study analyzed two additional independent replicas of 1 million unique cDNA reads from the same blood draw. The research as a whole found: Estimates of total diversity based on one million sequenced T cells were considered lower bounds and underestimates. The percentage of naive T cells measured by flow cytometry correlated strongly with observed TCR beta diversity. The CMV infection status of donors was not known, potentially confounding age-related changes in expanded clonotypes. Compared with the aged group, more naive CD4+ T cells, fewer expanded clones and increased TCR diversity were shown by the long-lived group, suggesting age selection. Observed TCR beta diversity per million T cells fell roughly linearly with age, and a significant reduction was already apparent by age about 36. Conclusive comparison of naive and antigen-experienced compartments was prevented by the profiling of bulk unsorted PBMCs.

V is trimmed back by 3 bases and J by 8 bases, and the junction contains 9 bases that no gene match accounts for. From its cysteine to its phenylalanine, the CDR3 spans 15 amino acids. Only the CDR3 portion is preserved as DNA: 45 bases, with reading frame beginning at the first base. The donors were roughly 40 Caucasian individuals from Russia, aged roughly 6 to 100 years, who were systemically healthy. Around 9.9 milliliters of peripheral blood were collected from each donor into EDTA-treated Vacutainer tubes. Ficoll-Paque density-gradient centrifugation was used to isolate PBMCs, with at least 6.5 million per sample. Trizol reagent was used to extract total RNA from PBMCs, with at least 5.5 micrograms per sample. The percentages of naive CD45RAhigh/CD27high T cells were determined by flow cytometry on a PBMC aliquot from every donor.

This receptor chain uses TRBV12-3 or TRBV12-4 and TRBJ2-1, and TRBD2 matches 8 of the central bases. The TCR was taken from a woman under 40 in good health. The material sequenced was blood. For the CDR3, the sequence is CASSFSTSGQHEQFF. The bases are TGTGCCAGCAGTTTTTCTACTAGCGGACAACATGAGCAGTTCTTC.